A single sample is the source of the 2 T cell receptor beta chains below, sequenced in a study of T cells in Graves' hyperthyroidism and ophthalmopathy. Amplified TCR beta CDR3 regions derived from RNA transcripts. Carried out on the TCR CDR3, a first-round RT-PCR used the HTBI primer set. TCRdb called the multiplex PCR reads again in MiXCR, with one record for every CDR3 protein. The sample consists of over 650,000 distinct CDR3 sequences, just under 45% of them appearing once. The sequencing input was peripheral blood or thyroid tissue (not recorded which). These receptors came from an adult man with Graves' disease, either hyperthyroidism or ophthalmopathy (not recorded which).

The gene calls are TRBV12-3 or TRBV12-4 and TRBJ2-7; weak D call: TRBD2 (5 bases). The length of the CDR3 is 12 residues. Trimming pared 8 bases from V and 6 bases from J, leaving 14 bases between. The CDR3 region has the DNA TGTGCCAGCTATACCCCCGGAGGCGAGCAGTACTTC. Residues: CASYTPGGEQYF.

A word on this clonotype: Being one base from a much bigger clone, this may be a read error. The chain links TRBV2 to TRBJ1-1; the D gene is possibly TRBD1 (5 bases). In germline, CDR1 is SNHLY, CDR2 FYNNEI. This CDR3 has 12 amino acids. V was pared by 4 bases and J by 10 bases, with 13 bases between. CDR3 sequence: CASSGDSLRAFF. The DNA for the CDR3 is TGTGCCAGCAGTGGAGACAGTCTGCGAGCTTTCTTT.